One sample yielded the 2 T cell receptor beta chains listed below, sequenced in a study of cytomegalovirus exposure and HLA in healthy donors. Primers included in the PCR were 60 Vbeta and 13 Jbeta primers. Generated by immunoSEQ multiplex PCR, the TCRdb table keeps only in-frame clones and is missing some. The sample has some 180,000 clones; roughly 74% are singletons. The specimen was PBMCs. The receptors come from a woman aged 25 to 45 in good health and CMV-seropositive.

This clone has a single count. V is TRBV6-1 and J is TRBJ2-5; no definite D call. This CDR3 region has 13 residues. Looked up from germline, CDR1 is MNHNS and CDR2 is SASEGT. V lost 1 base to trimming and J lost 4 bases, with 7 bases between them. The CDR3, as DNA: TGTGCCAGCAGTGAAGGGGCCCCAGAGACCCAGTACTTC. It yields the protein CASSEGAPETQYF.

This chain uses TRBV27 with TRBJ2-7, with 15 positions matching TRBD2. This CDR3 spans 16 amino acids. Germline lookup yields CDR1 MNHEY and CDR2 SMNVEV (reference sequence). The J segment lost 10 bases and the V segment lost 4 bases, leaving 11 bases of the junction unmatched. In DNA form, the CDR3 reads TGTGCCAGCAGTTACCTCGGGACTAGCGGGAGGATAGTACAGTACTTC. Translating gives CASSYLGTSGRIVQYF.